One TCR beta chain is described in this entry. This sample is drawn from a study of blood T cell repertoires in COVID-19. Study-wide background: Acute-phase and convalescent COVID-19 samples originated in the United States, Italy and Spain. T cells, B-cell-depleted T cells, or PBMCs provided the cDNA or gDNA that served as material.

This CDR3 comprises 14 residues. Germline values: CDR1 MNHEY, CDR2 SVGAGI. V lost 8 bases and J 0 bases, leaving 14 bases between the germline ends. Per the original methods: Amplifying reference gene primers gave estimates of nucleated cell counts. Sequencing was performed with immunoSEQ multiplex PCR; in TCRdb, only in-frame clones are kept and a portion is missing. The V and J calls and clone size were taken over from that table, and D and trimming were inferred from the DNA. The sample lists 350,000 or so clones, around four fifths occurring once. The J gene is TRBJ2-7, the V gene TRBV6-5; the D gene is possibly TRBD1 (6 bases). The receptor comes from a man aged 25-45 years with active or convalescent COVID-19. Sequenced material: peripheral blood. CDR3 coding DNA: TGTGCCAGCCCCCGGACAGAGGGCTCCTACGAGCAGTACTTC. Protein product: CASPRTEGSYEQYF.